Listed here are 20 T cell receptor beta chains from one sample, sequenced in a study of vaccination effects on CD4 cells after COVID-19. Before sequencing, viral peptide pools were used by the ViraFEST assay to expand antigen-specific CD4+ T cells. CD4+ T cells were isolated after around 10 days of culture. Two doses of either BNT162b2 or mRNA-1273 were given to each participant. Their cognate antigens are unknown. The method was immunoSEQ multiplex PCR; TCRdb's version includes in-frame clones alone and lacks a portion of them. The table includes around 30,000 clones, just under 75% detected once. Material: CD4+ T cells from PBMCs cultured with HCoV-229E spike peptides, obtained after COVID-19 vaccination. These receptors originate from a human donor who received a COVID-19 vaccine.

The V call is TRBV5-1, the J call TRBJ2-3; TRBD1 or TRBD2 may be the D gene (5 bases each). The CDR3 is made up of 16 amino acids. Deletions cut 0 bases from V and 3 bases from J, with 14 bases between. Per germline, CDR1 SGHRS and CDR2 YFSETQ. The chain's CDR3 is CASSLVVGTSTDTQYF. The CDR3 DNA reads as TGCGCCAGCAGCTTGGTAGTGGGGACCTCTACAGATACGCAGTATTTT.

The rearrangement uses TRBV28 and TRBJ1-2; a possible D gene is TRBD1 (5 bases). Germline V gives CDR1 MDHEN, CDR2 SYDVKM. CDR3 length: 10 residues. The V end was cut by 8 bases, the J end by 6 bases, with 7 bases between. The CDR3 region is CASGANGYTF. The CDR3 coding sequence is TGTGCCAGCGGGGCAAATGGCTACACCTTC.

The V and J genes are TRBV27 and TRBJ2-3; maybe TRBD1 (5 bases). Germline CDR1 and CDR2: MNHEY and SMNVEV (reference sequence). The CDR3 runs 14 residues. Trimming pared 2 bases from V and 8 bases from J, leaving 14 bases between. Written as DNA, the CDR3 is TGTGCCAGCAGTTTAGGGGCAGGTCCTGGTACGCAGTATTTT. Protein product: CASSLGAGPGTQYF.

Only one count was recorded for this clone. V and J are TRBV10-3 and TRBJ2-2; tentative D call: TRBD1 (6 bases). Trimming pared 6 bases from V and 4 bases from J, leaving 30 bases between. Germline-derived CDR1 and CDR2 are ENHRY and SYGVKD. This CDR3 is built from 20 residues. The CDR3 sequence is CAISPTPSQQGTRATGELFF. In nucleotides, the CDR3 is TGTGCCATCAGCCCCACACCGAGTCAACAGGGAACGCGGGCCACCGGGGAGCTGTTTTTT.

This clone was counted between two and nine times. The chain is built from TRBV15 and TRBJ1-2; TRBD1 matches 7 bases. This CDR3 has 14 amino acids. The V and J ends lost 1 base and 7 bases, in that order; junction bases with no gene match: 6. Germline CDR1 LNHNV, CDR2 YYDKDF (reference sequence). The CDR3 DNA reads as TGTGCCACCAGCAGAGTTGGGACAGTGAGTGGCTACACCTTC. Translating gives CATSRVGTVSGYTF.

V is TRBV10-3 and J is TRBJ1-2, with 8 positions matching TRBD1. The V gene end was trimmed by 0 bases and the J gene end by 3 bases; junction bases not matched to a gene: 6. The CDR3 is 16 amino acids. Germline CDR1 ENHRY, CDR2 SYGVKD. This CDR3 is CAISESLDRVDYGYTF. DNA of the CDR3: TGTGCCATCAGTGAGTCGTTGGACAGGGTCGACTATGGCTACACCTTC.

CDR3 DNA sequence: TGTGCCAGCAGCTTTGAGGGGTGGAATTCACCCCTCCACTTT. Translation: CASSFEGWNSPLHF. The chain joins TRBV7-9 to TRBJ1-6; tentatively, D is TRBD1 (5 bases). This CDR3 has 14 residues. Germline CDR1 reads SEHNR; CDR2 reads FQNEAQ (reference sequence). V was shortened by 3 bases and J by 7 bases, with 10 bases between the two germline ends.

This chain uses TRBV5-1 with TRBJ2-2, with D possibly being TRBD2 (6 bases). Trimming cost V 7 bases and J 4 bases, with 20 bases left between them. From germline, CDR1 is SGHRS and CDR2 YFSETQ. CDR3 size: 16 residues. CDR3 DNA sequence: TGCGCCAGCTTCCCCACGGAGGGAGCTATCACCGGGGAGCTGTTTTTT. Amino acid sequence: CASFPTEGAITGELFF.

The gene calls are TRBV7-8 and TRBJ2-3; D is ambiguous. The CDR3 has 15 residues. V shed 1 base and J shed 8 bases, with 16 bases lying between them. Germline CDR1 and CDR2: SGHVS and FQNEAQ. The chain's CDR3 is CASSLDRSSPSTQYF. The CDR3 DNA reads TGTGCCAGCAGCTTAGACCGGTCTTCACCTAGTACGCAGTATTTT. The full variable domain, rest sourced from reference TRBV7-8 and TRBJ2-3, is GAGVSQSPRYKVAKRGQDVALRCDPISGHVSLFWYQQALGQGPEFLTYFQNEAQLDKSGLPSDRFFAERPEGSVSTLKIQRTQQEDSAVYLCASSLDRSSPSTQYFGPGTRLTVL.

The J gene is TRBJ2-5, the V gene TRBV2; possibly TRBD1 for D (6 bases). Trimming cost V 4 bases and J 3 bases, with 12 bases left between them. Germline V lookup: CDR1 SNHLY, CDR2 FYNNEI. There are 14 residues in the CDR3. CDR3 region: CASSVRGGKETQYF. The CDR3, as DNA: TGTGCCAGCAGTGTCAGAGGGGGAAAAGAGACCCAGTACTTC. Using reference TRBV2 and TRBJ2-5 for the parts outside the CDR3, the full variable domain is EPEVTQTPSHQVTQMGQEVILRCVPISNHLYFYWYRQILGQKVEFLVSFYNNEISEKSEIFDDQFSVERPDGSNFTLKIRSTKLEDSAMYFCASSVRGGKETQYFGPGTRLLVL.

The chain couples TRBV6-5 to TRBJ1-3; 8 bases are shared with TRBD1. J gave up 0 bases and V 2 bases, and 3 bases lay outside the gene matches. The CDR3 contains 16 residues. Germline CDR1 MNHEY, CDR2 SVGAGI. For the CDR3, the DNA is TGTGCCAGCAGTTACGGGACAGGTTCCTCTGGAAACACCATATATTTT. It specifies CASSYGTGSSGNTIYF.

The chain couples TRBV5-1 to TRBJ2-1; 9 bases align to TRBD2. CDR3 length: 15 amino acids. The V segment lost 0 bases and the J segment 7 bases; nucleotides outside the gene matches: 5. Germline V CDR1 and CDR2: SGHRS, YFSETQ. CDR3 sequence (DNA): TGCGCCAGCAGCTTGGTTGGACTAGCGCCAAATGAGCAGTTCTTC. Translating it yields CASSLVGLAPNEQFF. Looking up the rest from reference TRBV5-1 and TRBJ2-1 gives the full variable domain: KAGVTQTPRYLIKTRGQQVTLSCSPISGHRSVSWYQQTPGQGLQFLFEYFSETQRNKGNFPGRFSGRQFSNSRSEMNVSTLELGDSALYLCASSLVGLAPNEQFFGPGTRLTVL.

This sequence joins TRBV5-5 and TRBJ2-1, with 7 bases aligning to TRBD1. Trimming cost V 2 bases and J 7 bases; bases outside gene matches: 9. Germline assignment: CDR1 SGHKS and CDR2 YYEKEE (reference sequence). This CDR3 spans 15 amino acids. The CDR3, as DNA: TGTGCCAGCAGCTTCGAGGACAGGTCCTGGAATGAGCAGTTCTTC. It yields the protein CASSFEDRSWNEQFF.

As DNA, the CDR3 is TGTGCCAGTAGCCAGGGACAGGGGGGTCAGCCCCAGCATTTT. Translating it yields CASSQGQGGQPQHF. The chain couples TRBV19 to TRBJ1-5, with 11 bases identical to TRBD1. Germline V gene lookup returns CDR1 LNHDA and CDR2 SQIVND (reference sequence). The CDR3 has 14 amino acids. After removal of 6 bases from V and 6 bases from J, the junction contained 4 bases not matched to a gene.

V and J are TRBV7-8 and TRBJ2-5; perhaps TRBD1 as D (6 bases). The V end lost 1 base, the J end lost 2 bases, and 17 bases lay between the germline ends. The CDR3 is 17 residues long. Germline V gene sequence: CDR1 SGHVS, CDR2 FQNEAQ. The CDR3 loop is CASSLGTGPEGQETQYF. The CDR3 nucleotides read TGTGCCAGCAGCTTAGGTACAGGGCCTGAGGGGCAAGAGACCCAGTACTTC.

This rearrangement joins TRBV5-1 to TRBJ1-1; 8 positions agree with TRBD1. The CDR3 totals 15 residues. With 0 bases clipped from V and 5 bases from J, the junction kept 6 bases outside the gene matches. Per germline, CDR1 SGHRS and CDR2 YFSETQ. This CDR3 reads CASSLVEQGGTEAFF. The CDR3 DNA reads TGCGCCAGCAGCTTGGTCGAACAGGGGGGGACTGAAGCTTTCTTT.

The chain couples TRBV7-6 to TRBJ1-2, with 9 bases fitting TRBD1. V shed 5 bases, J shed 8 bases, and the junction held 12 bases outside the gene matches. Germline V gives CDR1 SGHVS, CDR2 FNYEAQ. The CDR3 has 15 amino acids. The CDR3 loop reads CASSALPGQGSGYTF. In nucleotides, the CDR3 is TGTGCCAGCAGCGCTCTACCGGGACAGGGTTCCGGCTACACCTTC.

The chain carries TRBV25-1 and TRBJ1-6; TRBD1 might be the D (5 bases). Germline assignment: CDR1 MGHDK and CDR2 SYGVNS. The CDR3 loop spans 15 amino acids. Trimming took 4 bases from V and 7 from J, leaving 14 bases between them. For the CDR3, the DNA is TGTGCCAGCAGTGCCTCGGGACGGTCAAATTCACCCCTCCACTTT. This codes for CASSASGRSNSPLHF.

The genes are TRBV5-5 and TRBJ1-1; TRBD1 matches 7 bases. The CDR3 runs 14 residues. With 8 bases clipped from V and 7 bases from J, the junction kept 14 bases outside the gene matches. Germline lookup yields CDR1 SGHKS and CDR2 YYEKEE (reference sequence). In DNA form, the CDR3 reads TGTGCCAGTACTCCAATGGGACAGCCGGGTGAAGCTTTCTTT. This sequence encodes CASTPMGQPGEAFF.

V usage is TRBV27 and J usage is TRBJ1-5, with D maybe TRBD1 (5 bases). Looked up from germline, CDR1 is MNHEY and CDR2 is SMNVEV (reference sequence). CDR3 length: 19 amino acids. V lost 2 bases, J lost 3 bases, and 23 bases lay in between. CDR3 nucleotides: TGTGCCAGCAGTTTAACAGGCAGGGATCTAGGGTTAGACAATCAGCCCCAGCATTTT. This gives the protein CASSLTGRDLGLDNQPQHF.